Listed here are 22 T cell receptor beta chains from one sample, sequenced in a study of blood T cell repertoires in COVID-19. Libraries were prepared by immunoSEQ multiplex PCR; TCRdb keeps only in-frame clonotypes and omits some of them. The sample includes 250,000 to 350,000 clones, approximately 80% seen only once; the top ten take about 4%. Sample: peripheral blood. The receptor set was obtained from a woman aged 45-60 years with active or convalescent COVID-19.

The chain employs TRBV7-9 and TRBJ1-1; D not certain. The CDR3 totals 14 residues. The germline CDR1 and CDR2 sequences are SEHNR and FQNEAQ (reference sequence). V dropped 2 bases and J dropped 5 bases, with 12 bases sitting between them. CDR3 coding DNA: TGTGCCAGCAGCTTAATGGGGAGATGGACTGAAGCTTTCTTT. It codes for CASSLMGRWTEAFF.

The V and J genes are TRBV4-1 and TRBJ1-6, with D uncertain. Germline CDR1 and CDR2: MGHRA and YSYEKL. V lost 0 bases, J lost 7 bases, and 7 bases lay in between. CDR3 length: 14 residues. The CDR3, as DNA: TGCGCCAGCAGCCAAGATAACGGGAATTCACCCCTCCACTTT. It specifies CASSQDNGNSPLHF.

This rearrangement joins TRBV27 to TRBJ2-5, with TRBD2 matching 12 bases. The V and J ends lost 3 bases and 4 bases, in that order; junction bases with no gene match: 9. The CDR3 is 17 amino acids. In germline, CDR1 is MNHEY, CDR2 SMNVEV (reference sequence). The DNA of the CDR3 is TGTGCCAGCAGTTTCCCACCCTGGACTAGCGGGACAGAGACCCAGTACTTC. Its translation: CASSFPPWTSGTETQYF.

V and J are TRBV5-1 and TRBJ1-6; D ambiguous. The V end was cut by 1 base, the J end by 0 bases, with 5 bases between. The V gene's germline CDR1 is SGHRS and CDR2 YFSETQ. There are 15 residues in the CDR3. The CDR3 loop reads CASSLTSSYNSPLHF. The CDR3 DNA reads TGCGCCAGCAGCTTGACAAGCTCCTATAATTCACCCCTCCACTTT.

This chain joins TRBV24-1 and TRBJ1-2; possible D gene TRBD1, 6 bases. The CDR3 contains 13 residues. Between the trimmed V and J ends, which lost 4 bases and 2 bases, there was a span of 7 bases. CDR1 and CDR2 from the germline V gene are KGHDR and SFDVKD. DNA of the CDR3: TGTGCCACCAGTGAACAGGGAAACTATGGCTACACCTTC. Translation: CATSEQGNYGYTF.

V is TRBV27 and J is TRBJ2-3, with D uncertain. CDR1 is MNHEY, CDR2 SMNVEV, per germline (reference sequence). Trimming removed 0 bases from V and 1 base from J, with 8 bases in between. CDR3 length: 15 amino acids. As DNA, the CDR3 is TGTGCCAGCAGTTTATCGAACAGCCGCACAGATACGCAGTATTTT. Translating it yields CASSLSNSRTDTQYF.

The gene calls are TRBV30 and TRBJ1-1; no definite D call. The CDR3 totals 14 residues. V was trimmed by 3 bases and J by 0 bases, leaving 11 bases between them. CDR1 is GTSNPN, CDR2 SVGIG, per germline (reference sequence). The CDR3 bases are TGTGCCTGGAGGCTATCGATTATGAACACTGAAGCTTTCTTT. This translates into CAWRLSIMNTEAFF.

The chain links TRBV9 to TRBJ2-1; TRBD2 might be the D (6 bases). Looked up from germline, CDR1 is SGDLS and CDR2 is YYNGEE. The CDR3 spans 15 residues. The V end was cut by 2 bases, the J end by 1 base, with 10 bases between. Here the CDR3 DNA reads TGTGCCAGCAGCGTCCTAGCGTATTCCTACAATGAGCAGTTCTTC. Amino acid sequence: CASSVLAYSYNEQFF.

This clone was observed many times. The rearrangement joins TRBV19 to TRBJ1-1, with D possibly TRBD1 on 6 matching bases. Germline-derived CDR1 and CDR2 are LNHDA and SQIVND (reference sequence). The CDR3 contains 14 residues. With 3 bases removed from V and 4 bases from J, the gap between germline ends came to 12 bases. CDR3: CASSIPQGGTEAFF. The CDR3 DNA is TGTGCCAGTAGTATCCCACAGGGCGGCACTGAAGCTTTCTTT.

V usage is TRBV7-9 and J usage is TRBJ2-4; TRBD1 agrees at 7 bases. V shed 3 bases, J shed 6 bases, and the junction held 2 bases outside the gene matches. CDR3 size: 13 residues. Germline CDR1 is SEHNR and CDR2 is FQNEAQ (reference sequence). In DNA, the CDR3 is TGTGCCAGCAGCTTTAGACAGGGAAACATTCAGTACTTC. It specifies CASSFRQGNIQYF. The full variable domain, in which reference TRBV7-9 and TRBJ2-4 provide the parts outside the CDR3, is DTGVSQNPRHKITKRGQNVTFRCDPISEHNRLYWYRQTLGQGPEFLTYFQNEAQLEKSRLLSDRFSAERPKGSFSTLEIQRTEQGDSAMYLCASSFRQGNIQYFGAGTRLSVL.

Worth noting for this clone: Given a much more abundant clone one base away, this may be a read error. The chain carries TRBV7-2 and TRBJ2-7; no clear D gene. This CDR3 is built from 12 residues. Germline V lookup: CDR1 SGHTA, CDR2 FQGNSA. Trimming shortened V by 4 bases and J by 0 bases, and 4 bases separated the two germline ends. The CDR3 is CASSSSSYEQYF. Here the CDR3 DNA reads TGTGCCAGCAGCTCCTCCTCCTACGAGCAGTACTTC.

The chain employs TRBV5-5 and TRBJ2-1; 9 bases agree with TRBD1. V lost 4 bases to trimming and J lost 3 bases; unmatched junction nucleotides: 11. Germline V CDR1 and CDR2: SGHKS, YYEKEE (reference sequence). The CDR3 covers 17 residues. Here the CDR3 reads CASSEHTGTGIYNEQFF. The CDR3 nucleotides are TGTGCCAGCAGCGAACATACCGGGACAGGGATCTACAATGAGCAGTTCTTC. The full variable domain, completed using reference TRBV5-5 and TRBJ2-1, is DAGVTQSPTHLIKTRGQQVTLRCSPISGHKSVSWYQQVLGQGPQFIFQYYEKEERGRGNFPDRFSARQFPNYSSELNVNALLLGDSALYLCASSEHTGTGIYNEQFFGPGTRLTVL.

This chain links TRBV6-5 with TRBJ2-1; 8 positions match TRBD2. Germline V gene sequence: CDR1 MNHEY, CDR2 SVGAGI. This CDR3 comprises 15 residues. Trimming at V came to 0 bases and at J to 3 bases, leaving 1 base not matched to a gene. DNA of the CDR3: TGTGCCAGCAGTTACTCTAGCGGGATCTACAATGAGCAGTTCTTC. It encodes CASSYSSGIYNEQFF.

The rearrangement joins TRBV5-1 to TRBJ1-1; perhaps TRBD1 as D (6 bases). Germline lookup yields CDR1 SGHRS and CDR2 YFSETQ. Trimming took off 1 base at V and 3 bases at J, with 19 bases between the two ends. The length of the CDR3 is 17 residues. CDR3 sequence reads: CASSLRRGAGFDTEAFF. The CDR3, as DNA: TGCGCCAGCAGCTTGCGGCGGGGGGCAGGGTTCGACACTGAAGCTTTCTTT.

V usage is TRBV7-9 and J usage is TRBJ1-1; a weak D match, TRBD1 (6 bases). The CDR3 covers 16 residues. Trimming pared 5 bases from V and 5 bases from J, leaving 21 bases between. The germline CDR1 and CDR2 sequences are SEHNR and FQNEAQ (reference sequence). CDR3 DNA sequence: TGTGCCAGCAGCCCGGCGGGGGGGCGCAGTAAAACTGAAGCTTTCTTT. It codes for CASSPAGGRSKTEAFF. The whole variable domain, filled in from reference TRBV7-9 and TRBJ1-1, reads DTGVSQNPRHKITKRGQNVTFRCDPISEHNRLYWYRQTLGQGPEFLTYFQNEAQLEKSRLLSDRFSAERPKGSFSTLEIQRTEQGDSAMYLCASSPAGGRSKTEAFFGQGTRLTVV.

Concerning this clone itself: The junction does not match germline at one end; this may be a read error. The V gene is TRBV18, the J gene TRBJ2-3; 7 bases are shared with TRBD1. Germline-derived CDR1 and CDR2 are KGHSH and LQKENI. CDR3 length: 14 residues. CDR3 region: CASSPNRGTDTQYF. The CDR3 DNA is TGTGCCAGCTCACCAAACAGGGGCACGGATACGCAGTATTTT.

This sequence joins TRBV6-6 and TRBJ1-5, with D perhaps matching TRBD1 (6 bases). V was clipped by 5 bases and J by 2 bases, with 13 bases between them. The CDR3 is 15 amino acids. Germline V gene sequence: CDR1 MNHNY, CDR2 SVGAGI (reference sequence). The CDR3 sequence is CASSPSSGGNQPQHF. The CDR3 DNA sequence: TGTGCCAGCAGTCCCTCCTCAGGGGGCAATCAGCCCCAGCATTTT.

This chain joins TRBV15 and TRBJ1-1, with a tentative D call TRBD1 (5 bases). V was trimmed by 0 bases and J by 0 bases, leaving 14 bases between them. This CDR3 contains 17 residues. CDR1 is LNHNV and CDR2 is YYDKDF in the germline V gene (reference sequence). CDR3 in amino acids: CATSRDLPRVVNTEAFF. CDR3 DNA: TGTGCCACCAGCAGAGATCTTCCCAGGGTGGTGAACACTGAAGCTTTCTTT.

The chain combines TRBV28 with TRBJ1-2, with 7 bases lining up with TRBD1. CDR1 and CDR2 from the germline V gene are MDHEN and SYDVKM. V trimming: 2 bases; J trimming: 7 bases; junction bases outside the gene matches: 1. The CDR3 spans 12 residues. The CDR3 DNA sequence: TGTGCCAGCAGTTTAGACAGGGTTGGCTACACCTTC. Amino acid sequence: CASSLDRVGYTF.

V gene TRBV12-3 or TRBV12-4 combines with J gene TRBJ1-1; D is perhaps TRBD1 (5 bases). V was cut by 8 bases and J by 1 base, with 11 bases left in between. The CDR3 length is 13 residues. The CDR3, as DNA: TGTGCCAGCCGACAGTCAGAGAACACTGAAGCTTTCTTT. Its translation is CASRQSENTEAFF.

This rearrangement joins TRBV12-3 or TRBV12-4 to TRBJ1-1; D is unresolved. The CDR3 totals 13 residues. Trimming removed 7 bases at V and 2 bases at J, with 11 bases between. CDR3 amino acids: CASKRSGNTEAFF. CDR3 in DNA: TGTGCCAGCAAGAGGAGTGGAAACACTGAAGCTTTCTTT.

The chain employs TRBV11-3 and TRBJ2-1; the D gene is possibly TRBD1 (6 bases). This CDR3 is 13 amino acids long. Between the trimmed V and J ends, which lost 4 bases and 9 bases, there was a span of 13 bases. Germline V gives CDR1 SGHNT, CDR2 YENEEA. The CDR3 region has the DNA TGTGCCAGCAGCTACAGGGAAAGCGGTGAGCAGTTCTTC. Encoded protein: CASSYRESGEQFF.